Sequencing of this T cell receptor (beta chain) was carried out in a study of blood T cell repertoires in COVID-19. V was pared by 4 bases and J by 6 bases, with 21 bases between. This CDR3 region has 16 residues. Germline CDR1 SGDLS, CDR2 YYNGEE. Using immunoSEQ multiplex PCR, the repertoire was profiled, and TCRdb retains in-frame clones only, with some absent. The sample shows a few hundred thousand clones, about nine tenths of them seen only once. The V call is TRBV9, the J call TRBJ2-3; perhaps TRBD1 as D (5 bases). This sequence was found in a woman under 30 who had recovered from COVID-19. The sequencing sample was made of PBMCs or T cells enriched from blood (not recorded which). The CDR3 DNA reads TGTGCCAGCAGCCCAAGTTCAGGGAATCCGCCGGATACGCAGTATTTT. Translated, it gives CASSPSSGNPPDTQYF.